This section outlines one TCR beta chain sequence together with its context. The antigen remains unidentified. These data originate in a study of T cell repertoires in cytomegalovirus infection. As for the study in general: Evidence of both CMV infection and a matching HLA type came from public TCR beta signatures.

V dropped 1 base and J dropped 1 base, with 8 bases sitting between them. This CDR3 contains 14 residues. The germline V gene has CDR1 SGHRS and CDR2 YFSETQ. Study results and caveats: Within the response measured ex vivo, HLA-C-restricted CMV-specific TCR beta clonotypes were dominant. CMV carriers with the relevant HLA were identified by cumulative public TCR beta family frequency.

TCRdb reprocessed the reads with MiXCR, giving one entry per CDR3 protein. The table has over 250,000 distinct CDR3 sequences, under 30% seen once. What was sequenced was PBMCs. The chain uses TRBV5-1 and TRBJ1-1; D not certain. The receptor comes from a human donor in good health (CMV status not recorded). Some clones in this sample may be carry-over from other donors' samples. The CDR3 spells CASSLSGKNTEAFF. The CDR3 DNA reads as TGCGCCAGCAGCTTGTCGGGGAAGAACACTGAAGCTTTCTTT.